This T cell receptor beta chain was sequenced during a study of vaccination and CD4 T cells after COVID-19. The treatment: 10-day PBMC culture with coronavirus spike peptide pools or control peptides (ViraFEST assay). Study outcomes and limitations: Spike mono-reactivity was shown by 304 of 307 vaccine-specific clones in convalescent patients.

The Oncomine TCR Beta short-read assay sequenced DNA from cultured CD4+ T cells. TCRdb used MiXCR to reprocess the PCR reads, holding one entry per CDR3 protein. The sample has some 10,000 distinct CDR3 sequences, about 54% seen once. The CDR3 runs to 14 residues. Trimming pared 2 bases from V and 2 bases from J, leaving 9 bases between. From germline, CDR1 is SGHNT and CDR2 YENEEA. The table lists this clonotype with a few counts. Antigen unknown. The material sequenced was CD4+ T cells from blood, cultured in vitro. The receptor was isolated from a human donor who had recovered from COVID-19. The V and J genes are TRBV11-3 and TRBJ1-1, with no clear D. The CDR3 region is CASSLRTSNTEAFF. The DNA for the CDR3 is TGTGCCAGCAGCTTACGGACTTCTAACACTGAAGCTTTCTTT. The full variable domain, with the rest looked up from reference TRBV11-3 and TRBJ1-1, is EAGVVQSPRYKIIEKKQPVAFWCNPISGHNTLYWYLQNLGQGPELLIRYENEEAVDDSQLPKDRFSAERLKGVDSTLKIQPAELGDSAVYLCASSLRTSNTEAFFGQGTRLTVV.